Listed below are T cell receptor beta chains from one sample, sequenced in a study of read filtering for tumor transcriptome and immune sequencing. TCRdb analysed the reads with MiXCR anew, one entry per CDR3 protein. Counted here are around 140,000 distinct CDR3 sequences, roughly 13% occurring once; the ten biggest clones make up around 8.3%. Input material: a population of CD138-negative cells sorted from bone marrow. The receptors here all came from a donor over 35 with multiple myeloma. CDR3s include the opening cysteine and the closing phenylalanine or tryptophan. A D gene is named only where the DNA matches it firmly. Clone size is not always given. Where it is, it says once, few, many or a class for expanded clones.

d_call: TRBD1
j_call: TRBJ1-1
clone_size: NA
v_call: TRBV6-5
cdr3_nt: TGTGCCAGCAGTTACTGGGACAGGGGAAGCACTGAAGCTTTCTTT
cdr3_aa: CASSYWDRGSTEAFF

d_call: NA
j_call: TRBJ1-1
clone_size: many
v_call: TRBV12-3/TRBV12-4
cdr3_nt: TGTGCCAGCAGCCCTATCGGCGGGTCGGGAGCTTTCTTT
cdr3_aa: CASSPIGGSGAFF

d_call: NA
j_call: TRBJ2-7
clone_size: many
v_call: TRBV5-1
cdr3_nt: TGCGCCAGCAGTCTGACTCCTACCTACGAGCAGTACTTC
cdr3_aa: CASSLTPTYEQYF

d_call: NA
j_call: TRBJ1-3
clone_size: many
v_call: TRBV18
cdr3_nt: TGTGCCAGCTCACGGACCCGACCAATGGCCTCCGGAAACACCATATATTTT
cdr3_aa: CASSRTRPMASGNTIYF

d_call: TRBD1
j_call: TRBJ1-6
clone_size: many
v_call: TRBV27
cdr3_nt: TGTGCCAGCAGTGGGACAGGGGTATTACCCCTCCACTTT
cdr3_aa: CASSGTGVLPLHF

d_call: NA
j_call: TRBJ2-7
clone_size: many
v_call: TRBV27
cdr3_nt: TGTGCCAGCAGTTTAAGGGGAGCCCGATACGAGCAGTACTTC
cdr3_aa: CASSLRGARYEQYF

d_call: NA
j_call: TRBJ1-5
clone_size: many
v_call: TRBV20-1
cdr3_nt: TGCAGTGTGGGGTTCAGCAATCAGCCCCAGCATTTT
cdr3_aa: CSVGFSNQPQHF

d_call: TRBD1
j_call: TRBJ1-1
clone_size: many
v_call: TRBV11-2
cdr3_nt: TGTGCCAGCAGCTTCCGGGACAGGGGGCCGAACACTGAAGCTTTCTTT
cdr3_aa: CASSFRDRGPNTEAFF

d_call: NA
j_call: TRBJ2-1
clone_size: many
v_call: TRBV10-3
cdr3_nt: TGTGCCATCAGTGACGGGTTAGGGTACAATGAGCAGTTCTTC
cdr3_aa: CAISDGLGYNEQFF

d_call: TRBD2
j_call: TRBJ2-1
clone_size: many
v_call: TRBV7-3
cdr3_nt: TGTGCCAGCAGCATAGATAGCGGGAGCTCCTACAATGAGCAGTTCTTC
cdr3_aa: CASSIDSGSSYNEQFF

d_call: TRBD1
j_call: TRBJ2-1
clone_size: many
v_call: TRBV5-8
cdr3_nt: TGTGCCAGCAGGGCCCGAGGGGGCGCGTTGAATGAGCAGTTCTTC
cdr3_aa: CASRARGGALNEQFF

d_call: NA
j_call: TRBJ1-1
clone_size: NA
v_call: TRBV7-9
cdr3_nt: TGTGCCAGCAGCTTAGGACCCAATTCTACCAGAGGCACTGAAGCTTTCTTT
cdr3_aa: CASSLGPNSTRGTEAFF

d_call: TRBD2
j_call: TRBJ2-1
clone_size: many
v_call: TRBV6-2/TRBV6-3
cdr3_nt: TGTGCCAGCACCTCTCCGACTAGCGGGAGTACCAATGAGCAGTTCTTC
cdr3_aa: CASTSPTSGSTNEQFF

d_call: TRBD2
j_call: TRBJ2-3
clone_size: few
v_call: TRBV12-3/TRBV12-4
cdr3_nt: TGTGCCAGCACCCGGGACTACCGCACAGATACGCAGTATTTT
cdr3_aa: CASTRDYRTDTQYF

d_call: NA
j_call: TRBJ1-1
clone_size: many
v_call: TRBV19
cdr3_nt: TGTGCCAGTAGTATGCAGGGCAGGGCCACTGAAGCTTTCTTT
cdr3_aa: CASSMQGRATEAFF

d_call: NA
j_call: TRBJ1-5
clone_size: many
v_call: TRBV20-1
cdr3_nt: TGCAGTGCTAGAGATATGAATAGCAATCAGCCCCAGCATTTT
cdr3_aa: CSARDMNSNQPQHF

d_call: TRBD2
j_call: TRBJ2-1
clone_size: many
v_call: TRBV20-1
cdr3_nt: TGCAGTGCTAGAGATATTAGCGGGAGGGCTCTTTGGCAGTTCTTC
cdr3_aa: CSARDISGRALWQFF

d_call: NA
j_call: TRBJ1-6
clone_size: many
v_call: TRBV3-1
cdr3_nt: TGTGCCAGCAGCCCTTACGGGAAGGGGGATTCACCCCTCCACTTT
cdr3_aa: CASSPYGKGDSPLHF

d_call: NA
j_call: TRBJ2-2
clone_size: NA
v_call: TRBV5-4
cdr3_nt: TGTGCCAGCAGATTCAGGGAGGCCGGGGAGCTGTCTTTT
cdr3_aa: CASRFREAGELSF

d_call: NA
j_call: TRBJ2-2
clone_size: many
v_call: TRBV15
cdr3_nt: TGTGCCACCAGCAGAGATAGGACAGACCTGAACACCGGGGAGCTGTTTTTT
cdr3_aa: CATSRDRTDLNTGELFF

d_call: NA
j_call: TRBJ2-4
clone_size: NA
v_call: TRBV7-2
cdr3_nt: TGTGCCAGCAGCTTAGGTGGAGCCAGGGTTAGCATTCAGTACTTC
cdr3_aa: CASSLGGARVSIQYF

d_call: TRBD2
j_call: TRBJ2-1
clone_size: many
v_call: TRBV5-1
cdr3_nt: TGCGCCAGCAGCGGGGGAGGGAGCTCCTACAATGAGCAGTTCTTC
cdr3_aa: CASSGGGSSYNEQFF

d_call: TRBD1
j_call: TRBJ1-2
clone_size: many
v_call: TRBV6-1
cdr3_nt: TGTGCCAGCAGTGAAGAGACAGGGGATAACTATGGCTACACCTTC
cdr3_aa: CASSEETGDNYGYTF

d_call: NA
j_call: TRBJ2-7
clone_size: NA
v_call: TRBV19
cdr3_nt: TGTGCCAGTAGTATAAGCGGGCCAACCTACGAGCAGTACTTC
cdr3_aa: CASSISGPTYEQYF

d_call: NA
j_call: TRBJ2-1
clone_size: NA
v_call: TRBV7-9
cdr3_nt: TGTGCCAGCAGCTTAGGTACGGGGTGGAAGGACAATGAGCAGTTCTTC
cdr3_aa: CASSLGTGWKDNEQFF

d_call: NA
j_call: TRBJ2-2
clone_size: many
v_call: TRBV6-2/TRBV6-3
cdr3_nt: TGTGCCAGCACCGTAGGGCCAAACACCGGGGAGCTGTTTTTT
cdr3_aa: CASTVGPNTGELFF

d_call: TRBD2
j_call: TRBJ2-5
clone_size: many
v_call: TRBV20-1
cdr3_nt: TGCAGTGCTAGAACTTTAGGACTAGCGGGCCTACAAGAGACCCAGTACTTC
cdr3_aa: CSARTLGLAGLQETQYF